This is a list of T cell receptor beta chains from one sample in a study of blood T cell repertoires in COVID-19. The repertoire was sequenced with immunoSEQ multiplex PCR; TCRdb's copy has only in-frame clones and lacks some. The sample holds approximately 300,000 clones, roughly 86% seen once. The sequenced sample consisted of peripheral blood. These receptors were collected from a woman in her thirties with COVID-19, enrolled during active disease. Both conserved end residues are part of each CDR3. A D gene is named only where the DNA matches it firmly. Clone size appears in some rows only: once, few, many, or a class for an expanded clone.

>NA|TRBV28|TRBD1|TRBJ2-7
TGTGCAGCCCGGGACAGGGCGAACTACGAGCAGTACTTC
CAARDRANYEQYF
>NA|TRBV5-1|NA|TRBJ2-7
TGCGCCAGCAGCTCAGCCCCTAGCGAAATTGGCGAGCAGTACTTC
CASSSAPSEIGEQYF
>NA|TRBV3-1/TRBV3-2|NA|TRBJ2-7
TGTGCCAGCAGCCAAGTTGCGGTCGCCGAGCAGTACTTC
CASSQVAVAEQYF
>NA|TRBV2|TRBD1|TRBJ1-1
TGTGCCACCGGGGACAGGGCGACGAACACTGAAGCTTTCTTT
CATGDRATNTEAFF
>NA|TRBV5-6|TRBD1|TRBJ1-1
TGTGCCAGCAGCATGGGACAGGGGAACACTGAAGCTTTCTTT
CASSMGQGNTEAFF
>NA|TRBV5-4|TRBD2|TRBJ2-2
TGTGCCAGCAGCGGGACTAGCGGGAGCACCGGGGAGCTGTTTTTT
CASSGTSGSTGELFF
>NA|TRBV2|TRBD2|TRBJ2-7
TGTGCGGGACTTAGCGGGAGTTCCGAGCAGTACTTC
CAGLSGSSEQYF
>NA|TRBV10-3|TRBD1|TRBJ2-1
TGTGCCATCAGTGAGCGCCCGGGACAGGGATGGGATGAGCAGTTCTTC
CAISERPGQGWDEQFF
>NA|TRBV21-1|NA|TRBJ2-7
TGTGCCAGCAGCAAGGACAAGGATCCCTACGAGCAGTACTTC
CASSKDKDPYEQYF
>NA|TRBV24-1|NA|TRBJ2-7
TGTGCCACCTCGGAGGTGGGCTACGAGCAGTACTTC
CATSEVGYEQYF
>NA|TRBV7-8|NA|TRBJ1-5
TGTGCCAGCAGCCTCGGGACAACTAGCAATCAGCCCCAGCATTTT
CASSLGTTSNQPQHF
>NA|TRBV2|TRBD2|TRBJ2-7
TGTGCCAGCAGTGAAAGGGCCGGGACTAGCGGGAGGGCATCCTACGAGCAGTACTTC
CASSERAGTSGRASYEQYF
>NA|TRBV28|NA|TRBJ1-2
TGTGCCGGCAGCCCAAGACACAGAAACTATGGCTACACCTTC
CAGSPRHRNYGYTF
>NA|TRBV5-6|TRBD1|TRBJ2-7
TGTGCCAGCAGCTTGGGGACAGGGATGTCCTACGAGCAGTACTTC
CASSLGTGMSYEQYF
>NA|TRBV14|TRBD1|TRBJ2-7
TGTGCCAGCAGCCAAAGGGACAGGGCAAACTACGAGCAGTACTTC
CASSQRDRANYEQYF
>NA|TRBV5-1|NA|TRBJ2-1
TGCGCCAGCAGCTTCAACAGGAGAGAGCAGTTCTTC
CASSFNRREQFF
>NA|TRBV4-3|TRBD1|TRBJ1-5
TGCGCCAGCTCGGACAGGGTCGGCAATCAGCCCCAGCATTTT
CASSDRVGNQPQHF
>NA|TRBV7-6|NA|TRBJ1-4
TGTGCCAGCAGCTTAGAGGGCAGGGCGAATGAAAAACTGTTTTTT
CASSLEGRANEKLFF
>NA|TRBV19|TRBD1|TRBJ1-1
TGTGCCATTAGTATACAAAAACAGGGGGCGGGGGTCACTGAAGCTTTCTTT
CAISIQKQGAGVTEAFF
>once|TRBV7-3|NA|TRBJ1-6
TGTGCCAGCAACCTCCGGCGGAGATTCGCAAATTCACCCCTCCACTTT
CASNLRRRFANSPLHF
>NA|TRBV7-9|TRBD1|TRBJ1-5
TGTGCCAGCGCAGGGGGAGGCAATCAGCCCCAGCATTTT
CASAGGGNQPQHF
>once|TRBV7-9|TRBD1|TRBJ2-2
TGTGCCAGCAGACCAGGGGGCTCGGTCACCGGGGAGCTGTTTTTT
CASRPGGSVTGELFF
>once|TRBV19|NA|TRBJ1-4
TGTGCCAGTAGTTCCCAGGGGTATAGAAAACTGTTTTTT
CASSSQGYRKLFF
>NA|TRBV7-2|TRBD1|TRBJ1-2
TGTGCCAGCAGCCCTGGACAGGGGGTTAACTATGGCTACACCTTC
CASSPGQGVNYGYTF
>NA|TRBV30|NA|TRBJ1-5
TGTGCCTGGAGTTCAGGTAGCAATCAGCCCCAGCATTTT
CAWSSGSNQPQHF
>NA|TRBV15|NA|TRBJ1-1
TGTGCCACCAGCAGACCGGGACTAGGGGGGCGGAACACTGAAGCTTTCTTT
CATSRPGLGGRNTEAFF
>NA|TRBV30|NA|TRBJ1-3
TGTGCCTGGAGTCCAGGGGTTGGAAACACCATATATTTT
CAWSPGVGNTIYF
>NA|TRBV5-1|TRBD2|TRBJ2-7
TGCGCCAGCAGCTCCAACCCGGGACTAGCGTTCTGGGAGGAGCAGTACTTC
CASSSNPGLAFWEEQYF
>NA|TRBV5-1|TRBD1|TRBJ2-7
TGCGCCAGCAGCCCGGGACAGGGGTCCTACGAGCAGTACTTC
CASSPGQGSYEQYF
>NA|TRBV6-5|NA|TRBJ1-3
TGTGCCAGCAATCCGAGCTCTGGAAACACCATATATTTT
CASNPSSGNTIYF
>NA|TRBV11-2|NA|TRBJ2-6
TGTGCCAGCGGCGGTTCCAACGTCCTGACTTTC
CASGGSNVLTF
>NA|TRBV24-1|TRBD1|TRBJ1-2
TGTGCCACCAGTGATAGTGGGACAGGGGACTATGGCTACACCTTC
CATSDSGTGDYGYTF
>NA|TRBV7-2|NA|TRBJ2-7
TGTGCCAGCAGCTTGGACACCTACGAGCAGTACTTC
CASSLDTYEQYF
>NA|TRBV18|TRBD1|TRBJ1-1
TGTGCCAGCTCACCACCGTCGACAGGGGGCGCCGCTGAAGCTTTCTTT
CASSPPSTGGAAEAFF
>NA|TRBV27|NA|TRBJ2-7
TGTGCCAGCAGTTTATCAGGACACTCCTACGAGCAGTACTTC
CASSLSGHSYEQYF
>NA|TRBV11-2|TRBD1|TRBJ1-2
TGTGCCAGCAGCGGAGGGACAGGGGACTATGGCTACACCTTC
CASSGGTGDYGYTF
>few|TRBV3-1/TRBV3-2|NA|TRBJ1-1
TGTGCCAGCAGCCAAGACTGGGCGGGGAGGGTGTATCGAGGGAACACTGAAGCTTTCTTT
CASSQDWAGRVYRGNTEAFF
>NA|TRBV29-1|NA|TRBJ2-5
TGCAGCGTATCTGGGACATCCATCGGGGAGACCCAGTACTTC
CSVSGTSIGETQYF
>NA|TRBV24-1|NA|TRBJ1-5
TGTGCCACCAGTGATCACTATAGCAATCAGCCCCAGCATTTT
CATSDHYSNQPQHF
>NA|TRBV6-5|TRBD1|TRBJ2-7
TGTGCCAGCAGTTACGGGAACAGGGGGACCTACGAGCAGTACTTC
CASSYGNRGTYEQYF
>NA|TRBV6-5|NA|TRBJ1-1
TGTGCCAGCAGTTACTCAAATAGGGGCTGGAGGGCTGAAGCTTTCTTT
CASSYSNRGWRAEAFF
>NA|TRBV18|TRBD1|TRBJ1-5
TGTGCCAGCTCACCATTCAGGGGGCAGAGCAATCAGCCCCAGCATTTT
CASSPFRGQSNQPQHF
>NA|TRBV19|TRBD1|TRBJ1-1
TGTGCCAGTAGTGGAACTGACAGGGGGCGGGCTTTCTTT
CASSGTDRGRAFF
>once|TRBV21-1|NA|TRBJ1-3
TGTGCCAGCAGGGCTGGACAGAACGCGGGAAACACCATATATTTT
CASRAGQNAGNTIYF
>NA|TRBV5-6|NA|TRBJ2-3
TGTGCCAGCAGCTTCCGGCAGGGGCGCACAGATACGCAGTATTTT
CASSFRQGRTDTQYF
>NA|TRBV18|TRBD1|TRBJ1-5
TGTGCCAGCTCCCCCACCGGGACAGCTACTAATCAGCCCCAGCATTTT
CASSPTGTATNQPQHF
>few|TRBV29-1|NA|TRBJ1-2
TGCAGCGTTGAGATCGGCGGGGGCTACACCTTC
CSVEIGGGYTF
>NA|TRBV29-1|TRBD1|TRBJ2-5
TGCAGCGTTGAGTCGAGGGGGCGGGAGACCCAGTACTTC
CSVESRGRETQYF
>once|TRBV7-9|TRBD1|TRBJ1-6
TGTGCCAGCAGCTTAGTTGGGGGGACAGGGCCGCTCATCCTCCACTTT
CASSLVGGTGPLILHF
>NA|TRBV9|NA|TRBJ2-3
TGTGCCAGCAGCCCAGGGACAGATACGCAGTATTTT
CASSPGTDTQYF
>NA|TRBV2|NA|TRBJ2-7
TGTGCCAGCAGTGGTATGTACGAGCAGTACTTC
CASSGMYEQYF
>NA|TRBV30|TRBD2|TRBJ2-1
TGTGCCTGGACGGCTAGCGGGAGAGTTTCTGAGCAGTTCTTC
CAWTASGRVSEQFF